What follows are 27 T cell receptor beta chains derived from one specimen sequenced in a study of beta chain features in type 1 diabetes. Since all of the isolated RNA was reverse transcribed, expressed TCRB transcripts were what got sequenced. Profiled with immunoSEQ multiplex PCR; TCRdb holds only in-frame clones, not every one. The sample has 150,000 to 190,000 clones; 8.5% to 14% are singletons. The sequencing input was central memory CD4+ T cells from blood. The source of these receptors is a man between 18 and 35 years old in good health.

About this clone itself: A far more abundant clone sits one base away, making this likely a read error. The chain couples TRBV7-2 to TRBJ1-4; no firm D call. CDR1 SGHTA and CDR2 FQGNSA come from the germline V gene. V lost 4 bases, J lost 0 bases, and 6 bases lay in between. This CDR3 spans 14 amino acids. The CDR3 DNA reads TGTGCCAGCAGCTGGAGAGCAACTAATGAAAAACTGTTTTTT. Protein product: CASSWRATNEKLFF.

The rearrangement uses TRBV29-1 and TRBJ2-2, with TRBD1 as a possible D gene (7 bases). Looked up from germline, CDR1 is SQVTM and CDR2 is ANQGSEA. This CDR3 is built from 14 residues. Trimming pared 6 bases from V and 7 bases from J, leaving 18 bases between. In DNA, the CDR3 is TGCAGCGTGCGGGACAGCGGAGCGTTCGGGGAGCTGTTTTTT. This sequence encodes CSVRDSGAFGELFF.

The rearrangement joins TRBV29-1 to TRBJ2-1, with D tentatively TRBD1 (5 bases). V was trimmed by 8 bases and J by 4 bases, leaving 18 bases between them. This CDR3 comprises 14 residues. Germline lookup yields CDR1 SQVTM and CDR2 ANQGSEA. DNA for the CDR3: TGCAGCATCTCAGGGCTCAACATTTACAATGAGCAGTTCTTC. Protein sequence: CSISGLNIYNEQFF.

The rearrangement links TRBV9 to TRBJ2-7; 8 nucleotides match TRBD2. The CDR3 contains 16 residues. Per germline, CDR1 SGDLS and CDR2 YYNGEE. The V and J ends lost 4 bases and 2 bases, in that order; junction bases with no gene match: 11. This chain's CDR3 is CASSPRAAGGTYEQYF. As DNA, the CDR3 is TGTGCCAGCAGCCCGAGGGCGGCGGGGGGTACCTACGAGCAGTACTTC.

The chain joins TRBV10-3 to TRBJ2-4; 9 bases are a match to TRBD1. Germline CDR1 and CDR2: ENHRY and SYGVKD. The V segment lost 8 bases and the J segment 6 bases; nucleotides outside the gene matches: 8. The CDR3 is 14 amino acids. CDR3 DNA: TGTGCCATCTCGGGAACAGGGGGCTTAAACATTCAGTACTTC. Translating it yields CAISGTGGLNIQYF.

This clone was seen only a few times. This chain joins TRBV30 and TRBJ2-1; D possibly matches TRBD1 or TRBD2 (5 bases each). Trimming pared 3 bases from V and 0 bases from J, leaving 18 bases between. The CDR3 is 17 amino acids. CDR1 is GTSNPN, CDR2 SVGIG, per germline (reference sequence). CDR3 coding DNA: TGTGCCTGGAGGGGACGAAGAGTCCCGAGCTCCTACAATGAGCAGTTCTTC. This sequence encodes CAWRGRRVPSSYNEQFF.

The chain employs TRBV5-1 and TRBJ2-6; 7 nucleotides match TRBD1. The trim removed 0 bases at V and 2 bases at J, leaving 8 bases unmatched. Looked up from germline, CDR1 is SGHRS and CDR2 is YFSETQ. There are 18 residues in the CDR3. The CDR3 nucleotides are TGCGCCAGCAGCTTGGCGGAAGGGGGCCAACCTGGGGCCAACGTCCTGACTTTC. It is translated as CASSLAEGGQPGANVLTF. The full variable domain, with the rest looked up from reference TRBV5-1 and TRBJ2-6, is KAGVTQTPRYLIKTRGQQVTLSCSPISGHRSVSWYQQTPGQGLQFLFEYFSETQRNKGNFPGRFSGRQFSNSRSEMNVSTLELGDSALYLCASSLAEGGQPGANVLTFGAGSRLTVL.

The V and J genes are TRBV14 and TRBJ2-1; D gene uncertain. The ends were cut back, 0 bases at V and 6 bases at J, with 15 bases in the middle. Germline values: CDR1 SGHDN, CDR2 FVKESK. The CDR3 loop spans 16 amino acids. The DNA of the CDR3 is TGTGCCAGCAGCCAAGATCGTAGGCCCCTGAGCAATGAGCAGTTCTTC. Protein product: CASSQDRRPLSNEQFF.

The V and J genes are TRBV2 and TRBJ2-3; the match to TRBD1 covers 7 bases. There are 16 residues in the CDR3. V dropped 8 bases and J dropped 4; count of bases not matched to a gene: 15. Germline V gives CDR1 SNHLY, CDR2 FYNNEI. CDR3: CASSLGRTGLSDTQYF. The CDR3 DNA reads TGTGCCAGCTCACTAGGGCGGACAGGTTTATCAGATACGCAGTATTTT.

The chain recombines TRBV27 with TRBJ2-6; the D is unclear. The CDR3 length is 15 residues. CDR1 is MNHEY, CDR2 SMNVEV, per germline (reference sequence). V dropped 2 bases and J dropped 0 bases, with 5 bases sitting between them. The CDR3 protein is CASSLKGSGANVLTF. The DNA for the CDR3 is TGTGCCAGCAGTTTAAAGGGCTCTGGGGCCAACGTCCTGACTTTC.

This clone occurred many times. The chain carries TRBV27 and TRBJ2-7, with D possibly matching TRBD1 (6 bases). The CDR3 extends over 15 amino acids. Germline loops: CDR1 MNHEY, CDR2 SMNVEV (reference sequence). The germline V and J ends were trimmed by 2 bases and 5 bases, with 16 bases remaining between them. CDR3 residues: CASSLPDSKYHEQYF. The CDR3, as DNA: TGTGCCAGCAGTTTACCGGACAGCAAGTACCACGAGCAGTACTTC.

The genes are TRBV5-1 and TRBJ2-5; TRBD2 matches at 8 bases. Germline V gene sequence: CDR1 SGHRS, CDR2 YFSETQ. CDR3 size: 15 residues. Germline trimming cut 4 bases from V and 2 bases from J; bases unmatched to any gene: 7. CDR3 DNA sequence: TGCGCCAGCAGCCCGGGAGGGTACCGGCAAGAGACCCAGTACTTC. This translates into CASSPGGYRQETQYF.

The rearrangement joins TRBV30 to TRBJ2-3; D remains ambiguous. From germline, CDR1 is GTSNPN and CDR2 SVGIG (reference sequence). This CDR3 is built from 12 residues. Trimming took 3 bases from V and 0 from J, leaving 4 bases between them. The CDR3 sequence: CAWSRSTDTQYF. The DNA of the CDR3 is TGTGCCTGGAGCCGGAGCACAGATACGCAGTATTTT.

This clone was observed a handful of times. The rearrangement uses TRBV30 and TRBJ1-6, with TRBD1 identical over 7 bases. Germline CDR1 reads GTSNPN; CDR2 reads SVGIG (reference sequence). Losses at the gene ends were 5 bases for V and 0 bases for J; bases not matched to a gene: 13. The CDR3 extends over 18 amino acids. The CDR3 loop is CAWDEGALTSSYNSPLHF. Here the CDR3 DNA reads TGTGCCTGGGACGAGGGGGCCCTTACCTCCTCCTATAATTCACCCCTCCACTTT.

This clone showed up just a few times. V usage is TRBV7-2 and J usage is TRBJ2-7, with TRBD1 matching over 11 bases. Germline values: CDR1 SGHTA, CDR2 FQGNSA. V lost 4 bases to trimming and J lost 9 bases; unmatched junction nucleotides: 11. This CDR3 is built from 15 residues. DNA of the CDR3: TGTGCCAGCAGCTGGGCGGACAGGGGGCAGGAAGGGCAGTACTTC. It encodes CASSWADRGQEGQYF.

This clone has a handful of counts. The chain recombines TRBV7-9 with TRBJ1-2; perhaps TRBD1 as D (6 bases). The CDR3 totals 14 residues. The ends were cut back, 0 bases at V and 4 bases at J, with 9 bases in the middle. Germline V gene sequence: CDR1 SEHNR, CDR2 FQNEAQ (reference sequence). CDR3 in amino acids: CASSLADRSYGYTF. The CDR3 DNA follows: TGTGCCAGCAGCTTAGCAGACAGGAGCTATGGCTACACCTTC.

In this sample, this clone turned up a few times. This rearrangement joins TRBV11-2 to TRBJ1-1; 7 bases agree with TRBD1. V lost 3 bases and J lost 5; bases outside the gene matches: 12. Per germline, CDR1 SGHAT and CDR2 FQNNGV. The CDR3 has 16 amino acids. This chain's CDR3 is CASSFGQAFRGTEAFF. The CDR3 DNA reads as TGTGCCAGCAGCTTTGGACAGGCCTTTAGAGGGACTGAAGCTTTCTTT.

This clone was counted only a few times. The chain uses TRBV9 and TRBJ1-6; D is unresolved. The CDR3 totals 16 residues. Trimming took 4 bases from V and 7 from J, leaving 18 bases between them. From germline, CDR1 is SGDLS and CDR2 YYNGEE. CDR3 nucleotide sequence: TGTGCCAGCAGCCCTCCCGCGGCAGGCGAGAATTCACCCCTCCACTTT. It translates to CASSPPAAGENSPLHF.

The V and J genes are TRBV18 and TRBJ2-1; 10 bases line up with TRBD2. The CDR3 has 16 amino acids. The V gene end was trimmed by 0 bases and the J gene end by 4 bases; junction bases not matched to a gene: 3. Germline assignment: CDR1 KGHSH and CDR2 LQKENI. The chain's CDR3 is CASSPPVAGGYNEQFF. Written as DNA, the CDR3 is TGTGCCAGCTCACCACCGGTAGCGGGGGGTTACAATGAGCAGTTCTTC.

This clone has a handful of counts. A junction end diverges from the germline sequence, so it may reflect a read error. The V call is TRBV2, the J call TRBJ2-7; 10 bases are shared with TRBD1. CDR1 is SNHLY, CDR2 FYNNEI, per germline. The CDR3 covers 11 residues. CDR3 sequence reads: CASSADRGRHF. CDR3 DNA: TGTGCCAGCAGTGCCGACAGGGGGCGGCACTTC.

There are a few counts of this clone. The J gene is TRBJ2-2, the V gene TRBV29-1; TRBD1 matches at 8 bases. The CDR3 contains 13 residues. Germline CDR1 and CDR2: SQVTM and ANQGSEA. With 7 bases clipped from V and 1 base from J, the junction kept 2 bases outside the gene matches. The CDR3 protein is CSGQGRNTGELFF. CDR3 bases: TGCAGCGGACAGGGGAGGAACACCGGGGAGCTGTTTTTT.

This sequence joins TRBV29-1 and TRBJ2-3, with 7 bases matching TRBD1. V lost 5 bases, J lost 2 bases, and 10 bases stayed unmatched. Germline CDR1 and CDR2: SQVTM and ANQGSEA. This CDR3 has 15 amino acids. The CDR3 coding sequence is TGCAGCGTTTTAGGGGGCCGACTCTCCACAGATACGCAGTATTTT. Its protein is CSVLGGRLSTDTQYF.

CDR3 nucleotides: TGCGCCAGCAGCTTGAGGGCGGGAAATGAAAAACTGTTTTTT. Protein product: CASSLRAGNEKLFF. The J gene is TRBJ1-4, the V gene TRBV5-1; D remains ambiguous. CDR3 length: 14 amino acids. The germline CDR1 and CDR2 sequences are SGHRS and YFSETQ. V dropped 1 base and J dropped 5 bases, with 9 bases sitting between them.

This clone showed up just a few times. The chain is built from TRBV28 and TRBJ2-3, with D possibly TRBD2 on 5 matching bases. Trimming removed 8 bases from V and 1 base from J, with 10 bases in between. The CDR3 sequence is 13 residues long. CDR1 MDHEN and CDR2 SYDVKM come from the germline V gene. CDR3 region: CASQEAGTDTQYF. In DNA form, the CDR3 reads TGTGCCAGCCAAGAAGCGGGCACAGATACGCAGTATTTT.

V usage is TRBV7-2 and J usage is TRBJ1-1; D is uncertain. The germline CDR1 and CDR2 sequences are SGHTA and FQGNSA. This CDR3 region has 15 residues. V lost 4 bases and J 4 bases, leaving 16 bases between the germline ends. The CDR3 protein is CASSSFTGSSTEAFF. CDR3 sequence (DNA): TGTGCCAGCAGCTCCTTCACGGGGTCTTCCACTGAAGCTTTCTTT.

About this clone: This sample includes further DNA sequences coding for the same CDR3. The chain's CDR3 is CASSLGDSTDTQYF. The CDR3 nucleotides read TGCGCCAGCAGCTTGGGAGACAGCACAGATACGCAGTATTTT. The chain recombines TRBV5-1 with TRBJ2-3; D is ambiguous. This CDR3 is built from 14 residues. Germline CDR1 SGHRS, CDR2 YFSETQ. V was pared by 0 bases and J by 0 bases, with 5 bases between.

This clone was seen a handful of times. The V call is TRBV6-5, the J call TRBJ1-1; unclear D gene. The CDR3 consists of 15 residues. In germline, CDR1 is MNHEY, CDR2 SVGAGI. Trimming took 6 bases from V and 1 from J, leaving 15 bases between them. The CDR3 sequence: CASSDRTGSNTEAFF. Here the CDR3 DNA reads TGTGCCAGCAGCGATCGGACGGGATCGAACACTGAAGCTTTCTTT.